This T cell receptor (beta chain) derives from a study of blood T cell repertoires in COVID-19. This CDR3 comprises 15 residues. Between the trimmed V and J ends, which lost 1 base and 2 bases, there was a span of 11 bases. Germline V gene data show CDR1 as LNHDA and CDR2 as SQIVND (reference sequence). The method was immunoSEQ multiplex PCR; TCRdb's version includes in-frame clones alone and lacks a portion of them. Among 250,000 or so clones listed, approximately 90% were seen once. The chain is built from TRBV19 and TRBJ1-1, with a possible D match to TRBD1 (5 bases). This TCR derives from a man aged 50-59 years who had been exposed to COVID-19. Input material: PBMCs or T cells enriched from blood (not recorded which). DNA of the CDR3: TGTGCCAGTAGTATAGCGGGGGAAGCAAACACTGAAGCTTTCTTT. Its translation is CASSIAGEANTEAFF.